These T cell receptor beta chains were read from a single sample in a study of shared clonotypes between healthy human individuals. Sequenced by immunoSEQ multiplex PCR; TCRdb stores in-frame clones only, minus some. The sample records 2.3 million or so clones, about 92% being singletons. Sequencing was done on a sample of naive CD4+ T cells from PBMCs. These receptors were collected from a man aged 18-30 years in good health. Some clones in this sample may be carry-over from other donors' samples. Each CDR3 is given with its conserved first and last residue. A D gene is named only where the DNA matches it firmly. Expanded clones are given a class, and other clones once, few, many or no size at all.

v_gene	d_gene	abundance	j_gene	CDR3nt	CDR3aa
TRBV5-1	NA	NA	TRBJ2-7	TGCGCCAGCAGCTTGGAAGGGCTCATCAACGAGCAGTACTTC	CASSLEGLINEQYF
TRBV6-1	TRBD1	NA	TRBJ2-1	TGTGCCAGCAGGCCAACAGGGGGAAGACAGTTCTTC	CASRPTGGRQFF
TRBV11-2	NA	NA	TRBJ2-3	TGTGCCAGCAGTCAAGACAGACCCACAGATACGCAGTATTTT	CASSQDRPTDTQYF
TRBV2	TRBD1	NA	TRBJ1-1	TGTGCCAGCAGCTTCTCGGGACAGGAAGCTTTCTTT	CASSFSGQEAFF
TRBV27	NA	once	TRBJ2-7	TGTGCCAGCAGTTTACACCACAAATCCTACGAGCAGTACTTC	CASSLHHKSYEQYF
TRBV7-6	TRBD1	NA	TRBJ1-2	TGTGCCAGCAGCCCGGAATCCGGGACAGGGTACACCTTC	CASSPESGTGYTF
TRBV28	TRBD1	NA	TRBJ2-7	TGTGCCAGCAGTTTACCAGGGGGTGGGACCGAGCAGTACTTC	CASSLPGGGTEQYF
TRBV11-3	NA	NA	TRBJ2-1	TGTGCCAGCAGCTCAGCCGGGGGCAATGAGCAGTTCTTC	CASSSAGGNEQFF
TRBV5-4	NA	NA	TRBJ2-3	TGTGCCAGCAGCTTATACAGGGGCGGAGGGAGCACAGATACGCAGTATTTT	CASSLYRGGGSTDTQYF
TRBV7-6	TRBD2	NA	TRBJ2-3	TGTGCCAGCAGCTCCTACCGGCGGGAGCGGCGAGATACGCAGTATTTT	CASSSYRRERRDTQYF
TRBV28	NA	NA	TRBJ2-1	TGTGCCAGCAGTTTAGTACTGAATGAGCAGTTCTTC	CASSLVLNEQFF
TRBV27	NA	few	TRBJ2-1	TGTGCCAGCAGTTTATCGCCGGGGACAGAGCAGTTCTTC	CASSLSPGTEQFF
TRBV29-1	NA	NA	TRBJ2-1	TGCAGCGTTGAGGGGGCGAGCTACAATGAGCAGTTCTTC	CSVEGASYNEQFF
TRBV28	NA	NA	TRBJ2-7	TGTGCGACCACCCAAGGGCGTTACGAGCAGTACTTC	CATTQGRYEQYF
TRBV15	TRBD2	NA	TRBJ2-7	TGTGCCACCAGCAGACCTATAGGACTAGGTTCCTACGAGCAGTACTTC	CATSRPIGLGSYEQYF
TRBV19	NA	once	TRBJ2-2	TGTGCCAGTAGTAGGGTCCGTGCCGGGGAGCTGTTTTTT	CASSRVRAGELFF
TRBV5-1	TRBD1	NA	TRBJ1-2	TGCGCCAGCAGAAATACAGGGGGTGACGGCTACACCTTC	CASRNTGGDGYTF
TRBV5-4	TRBD1	NA	TRBJ1-2	TGTGCCAGCAGCCCACAGGGGGGAAGGGGCTACACCTTC	CASSPQGGRGYTF
TRBV15	NA	NA	TRBJ1-2	TGTGCCACCAGCAGAGTTCAGACCAGATATGGCTACACCTTC	CATSRVQTRYGYTF
TRBV27	NA	NA	TRBJ2-1	TGTGCCAGCAGAAACTTTCAACATGAGCAGTTCTTC	CASRNFQHEQFF
TRBV30	TRBD2	NA	TRBJ2-3	TGTGCCTGGAGTGTACGGCTAGCGGCTAGCACAGATACGCAGTATTTT	CAWSVRLAASTDTQYF
TRBV18	NA	NA	TRBJ1-2	TGTGCCAGCTCACTTATACAGGGTACTAACTATGGCTACACCTTC	CASSLIQGTNYGYTF
TRBV4-3	TRBD1	NA	TRBJ2-1	TGCGCCAGCAGAGGACAGGACAGCCCCTACAATGAGCAGTTCTTC	CASRGQDSPYNEQFF
TRBV28	NA	NA	TRBJ2-3	TGTGCCACAGAAGGAGGGGGCGTCCGCACAGATACGCAGTATTTT	CATEGGGVRTDTQYF
TRBV2	TRBD1	NA	TRBJ1-5	TGTGCCAGCAGTGAATATAGACAGGGCCAGCCCCAGCATTTT	CASSEYRQGQPQHF
TRBV2	NA	NA	TRBJ1-4	TGTGCCAGCAGGAGGGGGGGAACTAATGAAAAACTGTTTTTT	CASRRGGTNEKLFF
TRBV27	NA	NA	TRBJ1-4	TGTGCCAGCAGTTTATCCAGAGGCGAACTTACGAAACTGTTTTTT	CASSLSRGELTKLFF
TRBV5-1	NA	NA	TRBJ2-5	TGCGCCAGCAGCCCCCAGGGAGCTGCGGAGACCCAGTACTTC	CASSPQGAAETQYF
TRBV28	NA	NA	TRBJ1-2	TGTGCCAGCAGTGCTTGGTGGCTCGGCTACACCTTC	CASSAWWLGYTF